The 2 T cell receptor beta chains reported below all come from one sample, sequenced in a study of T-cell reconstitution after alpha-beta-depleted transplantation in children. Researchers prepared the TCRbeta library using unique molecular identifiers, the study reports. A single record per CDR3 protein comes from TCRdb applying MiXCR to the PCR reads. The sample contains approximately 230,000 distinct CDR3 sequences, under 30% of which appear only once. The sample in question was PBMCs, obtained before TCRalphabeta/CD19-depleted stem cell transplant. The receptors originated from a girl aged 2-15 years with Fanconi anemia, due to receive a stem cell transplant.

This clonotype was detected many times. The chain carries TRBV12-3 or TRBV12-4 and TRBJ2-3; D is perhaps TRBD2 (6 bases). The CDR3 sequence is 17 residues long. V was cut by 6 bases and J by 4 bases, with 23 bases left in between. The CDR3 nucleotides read TGTGCCAGCAGGTCTTCGGAAAGCGGAGGGCCAGCAGATACGCAGTATTTT. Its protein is CASRSSESGGPADTQYF.

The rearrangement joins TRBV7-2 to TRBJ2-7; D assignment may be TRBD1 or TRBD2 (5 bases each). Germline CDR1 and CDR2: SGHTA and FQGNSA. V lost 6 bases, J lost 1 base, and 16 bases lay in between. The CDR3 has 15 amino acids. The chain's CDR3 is CASSYDRDGSYEQYF. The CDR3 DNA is TGTGCCAGCAGTTACGACCGGGACGGGTCCTACGAGCAGTACTTC.